The entry below describes one TCR beta chain. The table lists this clone with a count of one. What antigen it recognizes has not been identified. Per-nucleotide qualities are absent, and no much larger clonotype sits a single base away. This sample is drawn from a study of identifying expanded T cells in peripheral blood (dated by TCRdb to between 2018 and 2021). Background on the whole study: Technical replicates were generated by sequencing separate aliquots of the same genomic DNA pool, and four replicates were compared pairwise.

No immune events such as infections were documented for the healthy donors during the collection period. Time-dependent variance in a beta-binomial model of T-cell clone differential abundance was calibrated using healthy-donor blood repertoires as a training cohort. The training cohort comprised approximately ten healthy donors, 3 female and 7 male. Donor ages ranged from roughly 29 to 64 years, with an average of about 41 years. Whole blood was collected from each healthy donor at three time points spaced around two weeks apart and obtained from a commercial supplier. Genomic DNA was extracted from unsorted whole blood for immunosequencing. Germline trimming: 3 bases from V, 3 bases from J; junction bases outside gene matches: 6. The germline V gene encodes CDR1 SGHTS and CDR2 YDEGEE. From the cysteine up to the phenylalanine, the CDR3 has a length of 15 residues. Only CDR3 DNA is held: 45 bases, read in frame from base 1.

Paper-wide results and their limitations: For all healthy donors, the variance in clone template counts between approximately two-week samples rose significantly as total template count increased. The beta-binomial model significantly reduced the number of clones called differentially abundant and the false-positive rate across all healthy-donor time intervals. Roughly 1.2 differentially abundant clones were flagged by the binomial model between technical replicates, whereas about 15 and 18 were flagged over approximately two weeks and four weeks, respectively. The authors expected that over much longer intervals, such as months to years, biological variance in healthy repertoires might increase even further.

TCRbeta CDR3 regions were profiled by bias-controlled multiplex PCR amplification of genomic DNA with the immunoSEQ Assay. Processing in the source paper ran as follows. The absolute abundance of each unique TCRbeta CDR3 region was quantified after sequences were collapsed and filtered. Differential abundance was tested with two models: a binomial (Fisher-equivalent) model and a beta-binomial model that adds time-dependent variance fitted from healthy donors. Clones with fewer than 5 combined templates were removed, and a clone was called differentially abundant if the clone's Benjamini-Hochberg FDR was below 0.01. Using the form v = (b*log(k)+a)^2, the beta-binomial variance was modeled as a function of the total template count across the two samples. TCRdb retrieved this table from immuneACCESS and kept in-frame rearrangements only. Not all clones are present; in checked studies, unresolved V genes account for under half, and no reason is known for the remainder. The V and J calls and the clone size are those of that table, but D and trimming were determined from the DNA. This sample holds 120,000 or so clones; approximately 80% were observed only once. The ten biggest clones cover 3.3% of the sample.

Here the chain combines TRBV5-8 and TRBJ1-5; TRBD1 lines up with 7 middle nucleotides. The specimen sequenced was blood. This TCR came from a person aged 18 to 70 in good health. The sequence in DNA is TGTGCCAGCAGCTCCGGGACAGCCTCCAATCAGCCCCAGCATTTT. Its coded protein is CASSSGTASNQPQHF.